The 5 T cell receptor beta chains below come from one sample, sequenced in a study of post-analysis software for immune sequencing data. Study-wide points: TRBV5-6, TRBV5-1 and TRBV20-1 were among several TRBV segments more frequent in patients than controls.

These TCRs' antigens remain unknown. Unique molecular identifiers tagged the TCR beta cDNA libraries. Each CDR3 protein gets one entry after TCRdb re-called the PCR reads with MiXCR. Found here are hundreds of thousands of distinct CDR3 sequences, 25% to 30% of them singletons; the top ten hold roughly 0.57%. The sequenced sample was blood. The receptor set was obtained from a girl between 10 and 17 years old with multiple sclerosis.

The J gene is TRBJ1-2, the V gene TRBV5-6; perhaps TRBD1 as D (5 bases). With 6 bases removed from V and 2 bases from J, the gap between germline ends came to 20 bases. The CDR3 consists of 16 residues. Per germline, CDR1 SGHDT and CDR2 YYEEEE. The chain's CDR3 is CASITKTGERNYGYTF. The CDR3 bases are TGTGCCAGCATCACCAAGACGGGGGAGAGAAACTATGGCTACACCTTC.

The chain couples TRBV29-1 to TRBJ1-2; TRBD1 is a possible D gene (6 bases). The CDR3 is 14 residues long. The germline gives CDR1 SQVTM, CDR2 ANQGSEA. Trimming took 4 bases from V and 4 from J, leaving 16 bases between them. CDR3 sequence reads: CSVARTDRTYGYTF. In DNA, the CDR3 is TGCAGCGTTGCGAGGACAGATAGAACCTATGGCTACACCTTC. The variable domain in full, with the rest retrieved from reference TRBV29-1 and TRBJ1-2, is SAVISQKPSRDICQRGTSLTIQCQVDSQVTMMFWYRQQPGQSLTLIATANQGSEATYESGFVIDKFPISRPNLTFSTLTVSNMSPEDSSIYLCSVARTDRTYGYTFGSGTRLTVV.

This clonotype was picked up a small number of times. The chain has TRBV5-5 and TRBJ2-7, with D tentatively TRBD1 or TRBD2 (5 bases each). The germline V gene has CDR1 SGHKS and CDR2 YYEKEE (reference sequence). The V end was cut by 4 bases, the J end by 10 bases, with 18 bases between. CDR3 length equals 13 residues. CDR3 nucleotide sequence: TGTGCCAGCAGCGTTCGGGGTCCTGGGGCCCAGTACTTC. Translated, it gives CASSVRGPGAQYF.

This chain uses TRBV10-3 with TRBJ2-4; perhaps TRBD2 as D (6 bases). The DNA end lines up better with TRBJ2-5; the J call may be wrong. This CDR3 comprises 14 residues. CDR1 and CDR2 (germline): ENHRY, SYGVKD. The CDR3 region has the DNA TGTGCCATCAGTGGTAGCGGAGCGGGAGAGACCCAGTACTTC. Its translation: CAISGSGAGETQYF.

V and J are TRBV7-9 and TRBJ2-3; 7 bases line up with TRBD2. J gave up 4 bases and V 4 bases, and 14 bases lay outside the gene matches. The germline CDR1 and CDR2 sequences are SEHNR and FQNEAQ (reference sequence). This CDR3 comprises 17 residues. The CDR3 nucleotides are TGTGCCAGCAGCTCGAACCGGGGAGGGAGAAACGCAGATACGCAGTATTTT. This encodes CASSSNRGGRNADTQYF.